These 12 T cell receptor beta chains were sequenced from one sample in a study of T-cell memory formation after mild COVID-19. TCRdb re-called the 5' RACE reads through MiXCR, storing one row per CDR3 protein. The repertoire has more than 250,000 distinct CDR3 sequences, over 15% of them found once; the top ten carry around 23%. Material: PBMCs or a T cell subset sorted from them (not recorded which). The receptors derive from a man aged 18-30 years who had mild COVID-19 (a few samples of this study predate the infection). Cell type and time point are not known.

The sample holds a few counts of this clonotype. This chain links TRBV5-6 with TRBJ2-7; 8 bases fit TRBD1. The trim removed 2 bases at V and 6 bases at J, leaving 7 bases unmatched. The CDR3 covers 14 residues. CDR1 and CDR2 (germline): SGHDT, YYEEEE. The DNA for the CDR3 is TGTGCCAGCAGCTTAGACAGGGGATTACGCGAGCAGTACTTC. This sequence encodes CASSLDRGLREQYF.

V and J are TRBV7-2 and TRBJ1-4; D gene uncertain. V lost 0 bases to trimming and J lost 3 bases, with 8 bases between them. Germline CDR1 SGHTA, CDR2 FQGNSA. This CDR3 is 15 amino acids long. As DNA, the CDR3 is TGTGCCAGCAGCTTAGCAGGGATTGCTAATGAAAAACTGTTTTTT. Its protein product is CASSLAGIANEKLFF. The whole variable domain, remainder taken from reference TRBV7-2 and TRBJ1-4, is GAGVSQSPSNKVTEKGKDVELRCDPISGHTALYWYRQSLGQGLEFLIYFQGNSAPDKSGLPSDRFSAERTGGSVSTLTIQRTQQEDSAVYLCASSLAGIANEKLFFGSGTQLSVL.

This chain uses TRBV10-3 with TRBJ2-7; D possibly matches TRBD1 or TRBD2 (5 bases each). The ends were cut back, 2 bases at V and 1 base at J, with 6 bases in the middle. This CDR3 contains 13 residues. Germline CDR1 is ENHRY and CDR2 is SYGVKD. CDR3: CAISEGGSYEQYV. In nucleotides, the CDR3 is TGTGCCATCAGTGAGGGGGGTTCCTACGAGCAGTACGTC.

As to this clonotype: Compared with germline, one end of the junction differs, possibly owing to a read error. V is TRBV3-1 and J is TRBJ1-5; 8 bases map to TRBD1. Germline CDR1 and CDR2: LGHDT and YNNKEL (reference sequence). The CDR3 contains 15 residues. CDR3 in amino acids: CASSNARQGNRPQHF. The CDR3 DNA reads TGTGCCAGCAGCAACGCGAGACAGGGGAATCGGCCCCAGCATTTT. Full variable domain (remainder filled in from reference TRBV3-1 and TRBJ1-5): DTAVSQTPKYLVTQMGNDKSIKCEQNLGHDTMYWYKQDSKKFLKIMFSYNNKELIINETVPNRFSPKSPDKAHLNLHINSLELGDSAVYFCASSNARQGNRPQHFGDGTRLSIL.

This clonotype has ten or more counts. The chain uses TRBV20-1 and TRBJ2-2; D ambiguous. The CDR3 has 11 amino acids. V shed 6 bases and J shed 12 bases, with 14 bases lying between them. Germline values: CDR1 DFQATT, CDR2 SNEGSKA (reference sequence). CDR3 amino acids: CSAVDQRKLFF. The CDR3 coding sequence is TGCAGTGCGGTCGACCAGAGGAAGCTGTTTTTT.

There are a few counts of this clonotype. The V and J genes are TRBV28 and TRBJ2-3; TRBD1 matches at 7 bases. Trimming at V came to 2 bases and at J to 4 bases, leaving 6 bases not matched to a gene. Germline CDR1 MDHEN, CDR2 SYDVKM. The CDR3 consists of 15 residues. The CDR3 spells CASSLRQGEADTQYF. As DNA, the CDR3 is TGTGCCAGCAGTTTAAGACAGGGTGAGGCAGATACGCAGTATTTT.

CDR3 sequence (DNA): TGTGCCAGCAGCACAGGGACAGTCGGGGATGAGCAGTTCTTC. Translating gives CASSTGTVGDEQFF. The chain links TRBV11-1 to TRBJ2-1, with TRBD1 matching 7 bases. CDR1 and CDR2 from the germline V gene are SGHAT and FQDESV (reference sequence). The length of the CDR3 is 14 residues. The V segment lost 5 bases and the J segment 8 bases; nucleotides outside the gene matches: 9.

In its sample, this clonotype was seen a few times. The rearrangement links TRBV7-2 to TRBJ1-4; D possibly corresponds to TRBD1 (6 bases). The CDR3 length is 14 residues. Trimming shortened V by 2 bases and J by 8 bases, and 12 bases separated the two germline ends. In germline, CDR1 is SGHTA, CDR2 FQGNSA. CDR3 sequence reads: CASSLTGSGEKLFF. In DNA, the CDR3 is TGTGCCAGCAGCTTAACAGGGTCCGGAGAAAAACTGTTTTTT.

The chain has TRBV7-2 and TRBJ1-4, with D possibly TRBD1 on 5 matching bases. This CDR3 is 16 amino acids long. V was clipped by 5 bases and J by 0 bases, with 13 bases between them. Per germline, CDR1 SGHTA and CDR2 FQGNSA. The CDR3 protein is CASSPGGTATNEKLFF. For the CDR3, the DNA is TGTGCCAGCAGCCCCGGGGGGACTGCAACTAATGAAAAACTGTTTTTT.

This clonotype has at least ten counts. V is TRBV6-5 and J is TRBJ1-1; tentative D call: TRBD1 (5 bases). The CDR3 covers 13 residues. The germline V and J ends were trimmed by 2 bases and 3 bases, with 7 bases remaining between them. Germline V gene lookup returns CDR1 MNHEY and CDR2 SVGAGI. The DNA for the CDR3 is TGTGCCAGCAGTTACCGGGGGGACACTGAAGCTTTCTTT. Amino acids: CASSYRGDTEAFF.

The V call is TRBV12-5, the J call TRBJ2-7; D possibly corresponds to TRBD2 (6 bases). Germline CDR1 and CDR2: LGHNT and FRNRAP. Between the trimmed V and J ends, which lost 7 bases and 2 bases, there was a span of 21 bases. CDR3 length: 16 residues. CDR3 sequence (DNA): TGTGCTAGTGCTGCCCCGGCTAGCGCCCTAACCTACGAGCAGTACTTC. This sequence encodes CASAAPASALTYEQYF.

The chain is built from TRBV6-5 and TRBJ1-1; TRBD1 aligns across 11 bases. The trim removed 10 bases at V and 3 bases at J, leaving 10 bases unmatched. The CDR3 contains 15 residues. Germline V gene data show CDR1 as MNHEY and CDR2 as SVGAGI. CDR3 sequence reads: CATRRTGGGYTEAFF. DNA of the CDR3: TGTGCCACCCGTAGGACAGGGGGCGGGTACACTGAAGCTTTCTTT.